The clone carrying this T cell receptor (beta chain) was detected ten times or more. Its antigen is as yet unknown. The germline V gene encodes CDR1 KGHDR and CDR2 SFDVKD. With V trimmed by 2 bases and J by 7 bases, 5 bases remained unmatched. The CDR3 covers 14 residues. This entry belongs to a study of glioma-infiltrating T cells. Whole-study findings and limits: Only very few CDR3 sequences appeared in both tissue and blood. Gliomas, especially low-grade, showed above-expected tissue-blood divergence; non-neoplastic patients showed below.

Amplification of TCR alpha and beta CDR3 regions from RNA used iRepertoire nested multiplex PCR. Via MiXCR, TCRdb re-called the multiplex PCR reads, giving one row per CDR3 protein. The sample includes under 200,000 distinct CDR3 sequences, around 30% seen only once; the top ten take 20%. The sample was glioma tissue, nonneoplastic brain tissue, or PBMCs (not recorded which). The chain uses TRBV24-1 and TRBJ1-2; 8 bases agree with TRBD1. The clonotype was recovered from a human donor with low-grade glioma or glioblastoma, undergoing nonglioma brain surgery, or in good health (not recorded which). This CDR3 is CATSDSADRAGYTF. CDR3 nucleotide sequence: TGTGCCACCAGTGATTCTGCGGACAGGGCTGGCTACACCTTC.